The clone carrying this TCR beta chain was seen at least ten times. Its antigen is as yet unknown. The data originate from a study of CD8 T cells in ankylosing spondylitis. Points from the study as a whole: In ankylosing spondylitis blood, a motif of roughly 8 highly homologous TCR beta variants appeared characteristic.

The CDR3 is 18 amino acids. J gave up 1 base and V 0 bases, and 8 bases lay outside the gene matches. CDR1 and CDR2 from the germline V gene are LNHNV and YYDKDF (reference sequence). TCRdb fed the 5' RACE reads into MiXCR, producing one record per CDR3 protein. The sample contains roughly 490,000 distinct CDR3 sequences, about 5.4% of which appear only once. The J gene is TRBJ2-2, the V gene TRBV15; 7 nucleotides agree with TRBD2. The material sequenced was blood, either unsorted or a sorted T cell fraction (not recorded which). This TCR was recovered from a male donor with ankylosing spondylitis. CDR3 in DNA: TGTGCCACCAGCAGAGATGGGCCTAGCGGTGTGAACACCGGGGAGCTGTTTTTT. Translating gives CATSRDGPSGVNTGELFF.